Described below is a single T cell receptor beta chain sequence and its context. Its antigen is not identified. This table comes from immunoSEQ multiplex PCR, and its TCRdb copy is limited to in-frame clones, with some not included. Altogether some 110,000 clones are present, 80% to 85% being singletons, with the ten largest covering about 9.5%. The data belong to a study of T cell responses to AZD1222 COVID-19 vaccine. Germline V gene lookup returns CDR1 SGHTS and CDR2 YDEGEE. This CDR3 spans 16 amino acids. V was cut by 2 bases and J by 1 base, with 12 bases left in between. Study-level findings and limits: Clonal diversity was possibly underestimated, and the donors were mostly white British, with more females.

Sequences were derived from peripheral blood, sampled on day 0 of AZD1222 vaccination. The J gene is TRBJ1-4, the V gene TRBV5-8; possible D gene TRBD1, 5 bases. The clonotype originates from an adult in good health. The CDR3 region is CASSFWGERTNEKLFF. The CDR3 bases are TGTGCCAGCAGCTTTTGGGGGGAAAGAACTAATGAAAAACTGTTTTTT. The full variable domain, its missing parts supplied by reference TRBV5-8 and TRBJ1-4, is EAGVTQSPTHLIKTRGQQATLRCSPISGHTSVYWYQQALGLGLQFLLWYDEGEERNRGNFPPRFSGRQFPNYSSELNVNALELEDSALYLCASSFWGERTNEKLFFGSGTQLSVL.